This entry lists 27 T cell receptor beta chains sequenced from one sample in a study of cytomegalovirus exposure and HLA in healthy donors. The PCR contained 60 Vbeta and 13 Jbeta primers. Sequencing was performed with immunoSEQ multiplex PCR; in TCRdb, only in-frame clones are kept and a portion is missing. The sample yields some 80,000 clones, approximately 67% seen once. The specimen was PBMCs. Receptors were obtained from a male donor in good health and CMV-seropositive.

This clone was counted a single time. The genes are TRBV5-4 and TRBJ2-2; unclear D gene. This CDR3 comprises 14 residues. V was shortened by 3 bases and J by 3 bases, with 9 bases between the two germline ends. In germline, CDR1 is SGHNT, CDR2 YYREEE (reference sequence). In DNA form, the CDR3 reads TGTGCCAGCAGCTCCATTGAGTACACCGGGGAGCTGTTTTTT. This gives the protein CASSSIEYTGELFF. The full variable domain, in which reference TRBV5-4 and TRBJ2-2 provide the parts outside the CDR3, is ETGVTQSPTHLIKTRGQQVTLRCSSQSGHNTVSWYQQALGQGPQFIFQYYREEENGRGNFPPRFSGLQFPNYSSELNVNALELDDSALYLCASSSIEYTGELFFGEGSRLTVL.

This chain links TRBV29-1 with TRBJ1-3; 8 positions match TRBD1. The CDR3 is 16 residues long. Germline loops: CDR1 SQVTM, CDR2 ANQGSEA. Trimming at V came to 4 bases and at J to 4 bases, leaving 12 bases not matched to a gene. The CDR3 region is CSVASGGTGRGNTIYF. DNA for the CDR3: TGCAGCGTTGCCTCGGGTGGGACAGGACGGGGAAACACCATATATTTT.

The rearrangement links TRBV11-2 to TRBJ2-7; D is unclear. CDR1 is SGHAT, CDR2 FQNNGV, per germline. The CDR3 runs 11 residues. Trimming left V 7 bases short and J 1 base short, with 5 bases between. The CDR3 loop is CASTGSYEQYF. CDR3 sequence (DNA): TGTGCCAGCACCGGTTCCTACGAGCAGTACTTC.

The chain links TRBV6-5 to TRBJ2-5, with D uncertain. CDR1 is MNHEY, CDR2 SVGAGI, per germline. V was cut by 0 bases and J by 6 bases, with 8 bases left in between. The CDR3 is made up of 13 amino acids. CDR3 protein: CASSYSSQKTQYF. In DNA, the CDR3 is TGTGCCAGCAGTTACTCGTCCCAGAAGACCCAGTACTTC.

The chain carries TRBV18 and TRBJ1-1; possibly TRBD1 for D (6 bases). V was clipped by 3 bases and J by 0 bases, with 17 bases between them. The CDR3 totals 17 residues. The germline V gene encodes CDR1 KGHSH and CDR2 LQKENI. The CDR3 region is CASSPFPLDRLNTEAFF. Written as DNA, the CDR3 is TGTGCCAGCTCACCCTTTCCTCTCGACAGGCTGAACACTGAAGCTTTCTTT.

The chain combines TRBV19 with TRBJ2-1; D is perhaps TRBD2 (6 bases). The germline CDR1 and CDR2 sequences are LNHDA and SQIVND (reference sequence). V was clipped by 3 bases and J by 1 base, with 10 bases between them. The CDR3 consists of 15 residues. CDR3 sequence reads: CASSITAGSYNEQFF. CDR3 DNA sequence: TGTGCCAGTAGTATTACAGCGGGTTCCTACAATGAGCAGTTCTTC.

The rearrangement uses TRBV5-1 and TRBJ2-3; 7 bases align to TRBD2. The CDR3 has 16 residues. Trimming cost V 1 base and J 4 bases; bases outside gene matches: 9. Germline CDR1 SGHRS, CDR2 YFSETQ. DNA for the CDR3: TGCGCCAGCAGCTTGCCGACTAGCTCCGGTTCAGATACGCAGTATTTT. Translation gives CASSLPTSSGSDTQYF.

The chain is built from TRBV7-8 and TRBJ2-3, with 8 bases aligning to TRBD1. The V segment lost 3 bases and the J segment 4 bases; nucleotides outside the gene matches: 3. This CDR3 has 14 amino acids. CDR1 and CDR2 (germline): SGHVS, FQNEAQ. The CDR3 nucleotides are TGTGCCAGCAGCTTCAGGGGGCTCGCAGATACGCAGTATTTT. Translated: CASSFRGLADTQYF.

This chain connects TRBV6-6 to TRBJ1-1, with 8 nucleotides matching TRBD1. The CDR3 totals 16 residues. Per the germline V gene, CDR1 is MNHNY and CDR2 is SVGAGI (reference sequence). The trim removed 9 bases at V and 0 bases at J, leaving 12 bases unmatched. The DNA of the CDR3 is TGTGCCAGTTACAGGGGGGAAACACTGATGAACACTGAAGCTTTCTTT. This codes for CASYRGETLMNTEAFF.

In its sample, this clone was seen a few times. The rearrangement joins TRBV18 to TRBJ1-1; 7 positions agree with TRBD1. The CDR3 loop spans 15 amino acids. V gave up 2 bases and J gave up 6 bases; unmatched junction bases: 9. Germline V lookup: CDR1 KGHSH, CDR2 LQKENI. The CDR3 protein is CASSPRQGDRAEAFF. The CDR3 nucleotides read TGTGCCAGCTCACCAAGGCAGGGTGACAGGGCTGAAGCTTTCTTT.

The chain employs TRBV12-2 and TRBJ2-2; the table gives TRBD1 as D, unverified against the DNA. TRBV12-2 is a pseudogene locus. This CDR3 contains 17 residues. CDR3 protein: CASRFPPGQSNTGELFF. Here the CDR3 DNA reads TGTGCAAGTCGCTTCCCCCCGGGACAGTCGAACACCGGGGAGCTGTTTTTT.

Only a few counts were recorded for this clone. V and J are TRBV5-6 and TRBJ1-2; TRBD1 is a possible D gene (6 bases). The germline CDR1 and CDR2 sequences are SGHDT and YYEEEE. The CDR3 contains 13 residues. The V end lost 5 bases, the J end lost 8 bases, and 16 bases lay between the germline ends. The CDR3 DNA reads TGTGCCAGCAGGCCTACAGGGAGTGGAGGCTACACCTTC. It is translated as CASRPTGSGGYTF.

This clone appeared once. The genes are TRBV5-4 and TRBJ1-1; the D is unclear. The CDR3 extends over 13 amino acids. Trimming took off 1 base at V and 3 bases at J, with 7 bases between the two ends. Per germline, CDR1 SGHNT and CDR2 YYREEE (reference sequence). DNA of the CDR3: TGTGCCAGCAGCTTGTCGGAGGACACTGAAGCTTTCTTT. As protein: CASSLSEDTEAFF.

The rearrangement links TRBV5-6 to TRBJ2-3, with TRBD2 as a possible D gene (5 bases). V was trimmed by 0 bases and J by 8 bases, leaving 10 bases between them. The CDR3 spans 13 residues. The germline gives CDR1 SGHDT, CDR2 YYEEEE. CDR3 in amino acids: CASSLAAGGTQYF. Written as DNA, the CDR3 is TGTGCCAGCAGCTTGGCGGCGGGTGGTACGCAGTATTTT.

The chain combines TRBV4-1 with TRBJ1-5; perhaps TRBD1 as D (6 bases). Per the germline V gene, CDR1 is MGHRA and CDR2 is YSYEKL. There are 15 residues in the CDR3. The V end was cut by 4 bases, the J end by 6 bases, with 16 bases between. The CDR3 DNA sequence: TGCGCCAGCAGCCCAAATGGGGGCGGTAGTCAGCCCCAGCATTTT. It encodes CASSPNGGGSQPQHF.

The chain joins TRBV23-1 to TRBJ2-7; D possibly corresponds to TRBD1 (6 bases). TRBV23-1 is given ORF status, its function remaining uncertain. Trimming cost V 3 bases and J 4 bases, with 28 bases left between them. The CDR3 is 19 residues long. CDR3 sequence reads: CASSHLRTAKFLLKYEQYF. The CDR3, as DNA: TGCGCCAGCAGTCACCTCCGGACAGCCAAATTTCTACTCAAATACGAGCAGTACTTC.

The rearrangement links TRBV5-4 to TRBJ2-1, with 10 positions matching TRBD1. CDR3 length equals 12 residues. Trimming at V came to 4 bases and at J to 8 bases, leaving 0 bases not matched to a gene. Germline assignment: CDR1 SGHNT and CDR2 YYREEE (reference sequence). The CDR3 spells CASSGTGDEQFF. Written as DNA, the CDR3 is TGTGCCAGCAGCGGGACAGGGGATGAGCAGTTCTTC.

This chain links TRBV7-6 with TRBJ2-2; 14 nucleotides line up with TRBD2. The CDR3 contains 18 residues. Looked up from germline, CDR1 is SGHVS and CDR2 is FNYEAQ. After removal of 5 bases from V and 3 bases from J, the junction contained 8 bases not matched to a gene. This CDR3 reads CASSPRLAGGDDTGELFF. As DNA, the CDR3 is TGTGCCAGCAGCCCGAGACTAGCGGGAGGGGATGACACCGGGGAGCTGTTTTTT.

The V gene is TRBV7-9, the J gene TRBJ2-2; 9 bases match TRBD2. In germline, CDR1 is SEHNR, CDR2 FQNEAQ (reference sequence). With 5 bases clipped from V and 1 base from J, the junction kept 5 bases outside the gene matches. CDR3 length: 16 amino acids. This CDR3 is CASSLTSGRNTGELFF. Written as DNA, the CDR3 is TGTGCCAGCAGCCTAACTAGCGGGCGGAACACCGGGGAGCTGTTTTTT.

The chain joins TRBV29-1 to TRBJ1-2; no clear D. From germline, CDR1 is SQVTM and CDR2 ANQGSEA. V dropped 0 bases and J dropped 0 bases, with 11 bases sitting between them. CDR3 length: 15 amino acids. The CDR3: CSVEDLAGSNYGYTF. DNA for the CDR3: TGCAGCGTTGAAGATCTGGCGGGATCTAACTATGGCTACACCTTC.

This clone was detected only a few times. The chain combines TRBV7-9 with TRBJ2-7, with TRBD1 as a possible D gene (6 bases). Trimming shortened V by 0 bases and J by 5 bases, and 14 bases separated the two germline ends. CDR3 size: 15 residues. Germline V gene sequence: CDR1 SEHNR, CDR2 FQNEAQ (reference sequence). This CDR3 is CASSLALSGAHEQYF. DNA of the CDR3: TGTGCCAGCAGCTTAGCTTTATCAGGGGCACACGAGCAGTACTTC.

This clone was detected only once. The rearrangement joins TRBV21-1 to TRBJ2-7; the D call of TRBD2 is as the table states it, not checked on the DNA. TRBV21-1 is marked as a pseudogene. This CDR3 has 16 amino acids. CDR3 residues: CASSKAHATSGYEQYF. The CDR3 DNA is TGTGCCAGCAGCAAGGCCCATGCGACTAGTGGGTACGAGCAGTACTTC.

The chain recombines TRBV6-5 with TRBJ2-7; possible D gene TRBD1, 5 bases. CDR1 is MNHEY and CDR2 is SVGAGI in the germline V gene. Trimming shortened V by 4 bases and J by 6 bases, and 19 bases separated the two germline ends. The CDR3 loop spans 15 amino acids. The CDR3 nucleotides are TGTGCCAGCAGTTTTTCGTTACAGGCCCCGGGCGAGCAGTACTTC. Translation gives CASSFSLQAPGEQYF.

This clone came up a few times. J is TRBJ1-1 and V is TRBV6-5; D is uncertain. The CDR3 loop spans 15 amino acids. Trimming left V 1 base short and J 2 bases short, with 11 bases between. Per germline, CDR1 MNHEY and CDR2 SVGAGI. CDR3 in amino acids: CASSYLRKINTEAFF. Here the CDR3 DNA reads TGTGCCAGCAGTTACTTGCGTAAAATTAACACTGAAGCTTTCTTT.

This clone was seen more than once but under ten times. The rearrangement uses TRBV5-1 and TRBJ2-1; D might be TRBD1 (6 bases). CDR1 and CDR2 from the germline V gene are SGHRS and YFSETQ. Trimming stripped 0 bases from V and 5 bases from J, with 12 bases between. This CDR3 is built from 15 residues. The CDR3 sequence: CASSLEGELDNEQFF. The CDR3 coding sequence is TGCGCCAGCAGCTTGGAGGGGGAACTGGACAATGAGCAGTTCTTC.

This sequence joins TRBV28 and TRBJ1-5; D perhaps matches TRBD1 (6 bases). CDR1 and CDR2 from the germline V gene are MDHEN and SYDVKM. CDR3 size: 15 residues. Trimming cost V 2 bases and J 6 bases, with 14 bases left between them. CDR3 residues: CASSLPQGKGQPQHF. CDR3 in DNA: TGTGCCAGCAGTTTACCCCAGGGGAAGGGTCAGCCCCAGCATTTT. The whole variable domain, remainder taken from reference TRBV28 and TRBJ1-5, is DVKVTQSSRYLVKRTGEKVFLECVQDMDHENMFWYRQDPGLGLRLIYFSYDVKMKEKGDIPEGYSVSREKKERFSLILESASTNQTSMYLCASSLPQGKGQPQHFGDGTRLSIL.

This chain links TRBV9 with TRBJ1-1, with a weak D call TRBD1 (6 bases). The CDR3 has 15 residues. V was cut by 3 bases and J by 4 bases, with 16 bases left in between. Germline CDR1 reads SGDLS; CDR2 reads YYNGEE. This CDR3 is CASSGLQGMGTEAFF. CDR3 nucleotide sequence: TGTGCCAGCAGCGGTTTACAGGGTATGGGCACTGAAGCTTTCTTT.